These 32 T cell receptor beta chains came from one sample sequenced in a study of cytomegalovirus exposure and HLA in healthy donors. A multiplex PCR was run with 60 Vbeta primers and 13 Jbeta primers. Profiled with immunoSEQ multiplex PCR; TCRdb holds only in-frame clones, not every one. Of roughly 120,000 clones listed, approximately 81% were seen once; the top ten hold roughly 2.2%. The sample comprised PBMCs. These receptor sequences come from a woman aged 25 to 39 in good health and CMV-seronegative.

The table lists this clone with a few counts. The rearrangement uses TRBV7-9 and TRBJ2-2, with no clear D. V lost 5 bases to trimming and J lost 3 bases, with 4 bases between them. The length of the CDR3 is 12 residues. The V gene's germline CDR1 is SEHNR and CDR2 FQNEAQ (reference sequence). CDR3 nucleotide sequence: TGTGCCAGCAGCCGGGACACCGGGGAGCTGTTTTTT. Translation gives CASSRDTGELFF.

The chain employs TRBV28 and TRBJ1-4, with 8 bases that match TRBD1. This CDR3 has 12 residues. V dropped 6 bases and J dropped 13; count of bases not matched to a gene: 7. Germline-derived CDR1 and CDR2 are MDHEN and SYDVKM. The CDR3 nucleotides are TGTGCCAGCAGCTCAGGGGGCGCGAGACTGTTTTTT. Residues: CASSSGGARLFF.

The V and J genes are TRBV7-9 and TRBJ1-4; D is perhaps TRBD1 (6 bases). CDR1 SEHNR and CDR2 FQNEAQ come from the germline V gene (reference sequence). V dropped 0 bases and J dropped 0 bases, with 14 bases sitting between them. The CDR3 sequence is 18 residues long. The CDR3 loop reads CASSLAGGYDATNEKLFF. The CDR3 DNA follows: TGTGCCAGCAGCTTAGCTGGGGGCTACGATGCAACTAATGAAAAACTGTTTTTT.

The CDR3 loop is CASTPGQGFRAFF. For the CDR3, the DNA is TGTGCCAGCACTCCGGGACAGGGTTTTCGCGCTTTCTTT. The chain has TRBV6-5 and TRBJ1-1; 9 bases align to TRBD1. Germline trimming cut 7 bases from V and 11 bases from J; bases unmatched to any gene: 11. Germline V gene sequence: CDR1 MNHEY, CDR2 SVGAGI. The CDR3 is 13 residues long.

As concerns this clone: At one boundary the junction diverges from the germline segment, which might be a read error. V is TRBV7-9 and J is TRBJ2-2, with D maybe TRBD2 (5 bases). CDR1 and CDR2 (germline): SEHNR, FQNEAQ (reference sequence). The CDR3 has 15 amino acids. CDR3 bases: TGTTCCAGCAGCTTAGTTAGCTGGAGGCCCGGGGAGCTGTTTTTT. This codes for CSSSLVSWRPGELFF. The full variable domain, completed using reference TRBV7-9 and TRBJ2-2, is DTGVSQNPRHKITKRGQNVTFRCDPISEHNRLYWYRQTLGQGPEFLTYFQNEAQLEKSRLLSDRFSAERPKGSFSTLEIQRTEQGDSAMYLCSSSLVSWRPGELFFGEGSRLTVL.

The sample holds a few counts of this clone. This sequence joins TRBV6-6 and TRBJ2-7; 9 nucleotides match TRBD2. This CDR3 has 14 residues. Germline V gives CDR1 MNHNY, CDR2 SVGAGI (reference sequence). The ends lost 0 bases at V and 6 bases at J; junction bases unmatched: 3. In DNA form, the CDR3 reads TGTGCCAGCAGTTACTCGACTAGCGGCCCCGAGCAGTACTTC. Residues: CASSYSTSGPEQYF.

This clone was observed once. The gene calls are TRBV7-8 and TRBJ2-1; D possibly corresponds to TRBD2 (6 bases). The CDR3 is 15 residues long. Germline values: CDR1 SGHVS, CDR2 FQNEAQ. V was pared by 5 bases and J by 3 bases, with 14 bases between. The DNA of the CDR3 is TGTGCCAGCAGCCCCTATAGCGGTAACTACAATGAGCAGTTCTTC. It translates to CASSPYSGNYNEQFF.

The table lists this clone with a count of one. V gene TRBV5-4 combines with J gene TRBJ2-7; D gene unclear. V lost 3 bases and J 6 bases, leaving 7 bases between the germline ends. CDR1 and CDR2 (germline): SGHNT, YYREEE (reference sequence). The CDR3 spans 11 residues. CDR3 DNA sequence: TGTGCCAGCAGCTCGGCAGGCGAGCAGTACTTC. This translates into CASSSAGEQYF.

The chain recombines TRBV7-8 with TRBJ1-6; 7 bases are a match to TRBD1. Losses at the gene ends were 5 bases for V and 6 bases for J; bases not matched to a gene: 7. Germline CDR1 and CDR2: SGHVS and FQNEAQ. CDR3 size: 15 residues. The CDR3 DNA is TGTGCCAGCAGCCCAGCACGGGACAGTAATTCACCCCTCCACTTT. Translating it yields CASSPARDSNSPLHF.

The CDR3 nucleotides read TGTGCCAGCAGGGCCCGACTAGTACAGGTAGATACGCAGTATTTT. Translating gives CASRARLVQVDTQYF. The V gene is TRBV2, the J gene TRBJ2-3; tentatively, D is TRBD2 (6 bases). The CDR3 contains 15 residues. Per the germline V gene, CDR1 is SNHLY and CDR2 is FYNNEI. The V and J ends lost 6 bases and 5 bases respectively, with 18 bases between them. Filled out from reference TRBV2 and TRBJ2-3, the complete variable domain reads EPEVTQTPSHQVTQMGQEVILRCVPISNHLYFYWYRQILGQKVEFLVSFYNNEISEKSEIFDDQFSVERPDGSNFTLKIRSTKLEDSAMYFCASRARLVQVDTQYFGPGTRLTVL.

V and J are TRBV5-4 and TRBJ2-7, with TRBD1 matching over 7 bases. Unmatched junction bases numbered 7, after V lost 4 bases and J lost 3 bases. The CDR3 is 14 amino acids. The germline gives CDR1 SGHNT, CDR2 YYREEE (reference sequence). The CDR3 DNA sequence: TGTGCCAGCAGCCCGGGTGGGACAGTCTACGAGCAGTACTTC. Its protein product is CASSPGGTVYEQYF.

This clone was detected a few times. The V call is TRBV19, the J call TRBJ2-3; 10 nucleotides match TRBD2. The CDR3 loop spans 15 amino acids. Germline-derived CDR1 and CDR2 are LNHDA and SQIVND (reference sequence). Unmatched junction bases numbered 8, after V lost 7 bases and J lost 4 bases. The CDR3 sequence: CASTPSGRDSDTQYF. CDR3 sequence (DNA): TGTGCCAGTACCCCGAGCGGGAGGGACTCAGATACGCAGTATTTT.

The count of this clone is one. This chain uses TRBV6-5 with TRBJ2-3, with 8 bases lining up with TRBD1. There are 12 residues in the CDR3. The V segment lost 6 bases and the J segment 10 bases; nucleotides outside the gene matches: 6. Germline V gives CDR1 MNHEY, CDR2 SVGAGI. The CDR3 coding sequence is TGTGCCAGCAGCCCTCCGGGACAGGCGCAGTATTTT. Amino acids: CASSPPGQAQYF.

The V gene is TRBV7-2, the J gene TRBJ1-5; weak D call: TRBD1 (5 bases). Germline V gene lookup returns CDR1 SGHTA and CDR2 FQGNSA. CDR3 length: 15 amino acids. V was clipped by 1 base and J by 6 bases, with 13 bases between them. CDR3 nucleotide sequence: TGTGCCAGCAGCTTAGAAAAGGGGAGGAGTCAGCCCCAGCATTTT. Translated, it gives CASSLEKGRSQPQHF.

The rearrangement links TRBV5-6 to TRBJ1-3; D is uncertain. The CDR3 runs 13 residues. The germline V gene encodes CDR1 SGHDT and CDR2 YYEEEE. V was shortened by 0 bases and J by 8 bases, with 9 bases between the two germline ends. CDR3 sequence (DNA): TGTGCCAGCAGCTTGGGACGTCGGGACACCATATATTTT. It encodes CASSLGRRDTIYF. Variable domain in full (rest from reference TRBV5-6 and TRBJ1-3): DAGVTQSPTHLIKTRGQQVTLRCSPKSGHDTVSWYQQALGQGPQFIFQYYEEEERQRGNFPDRFSGHQFPNYSSELNVNALLLGDSALYLCASSLGRRDTIYFGEGSWLTVV.

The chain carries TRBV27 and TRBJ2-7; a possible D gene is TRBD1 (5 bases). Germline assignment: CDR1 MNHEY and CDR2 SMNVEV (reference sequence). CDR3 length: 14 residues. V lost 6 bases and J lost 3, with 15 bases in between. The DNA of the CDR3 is TGTGCCAGCAGCTGGCGGCAGGGTGACTACGAGCAGTACTTC. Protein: CASSWRQGDYEQYF.

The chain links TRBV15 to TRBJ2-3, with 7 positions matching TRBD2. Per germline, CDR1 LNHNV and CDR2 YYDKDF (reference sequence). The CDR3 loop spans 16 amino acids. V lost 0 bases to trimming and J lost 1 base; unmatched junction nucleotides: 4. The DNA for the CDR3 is TGTGCCACCAGCAGAGATTACCGGGGGGGCACAGATACGCAGTATTTT. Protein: CATSRDYRGGTDTQYF.

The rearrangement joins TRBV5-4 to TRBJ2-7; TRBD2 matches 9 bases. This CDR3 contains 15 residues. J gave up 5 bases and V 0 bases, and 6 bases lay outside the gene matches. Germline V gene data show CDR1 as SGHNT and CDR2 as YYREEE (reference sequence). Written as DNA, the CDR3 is TGTGCCAGCAGCTTGGGAGCGGGAGGAATCAACGAGCAGTACTTC. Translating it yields CASSLGAGGINEQYF.

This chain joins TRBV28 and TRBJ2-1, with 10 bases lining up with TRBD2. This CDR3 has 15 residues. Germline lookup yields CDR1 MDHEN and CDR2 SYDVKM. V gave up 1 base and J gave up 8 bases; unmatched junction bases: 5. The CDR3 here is CASSLYTSGIDEQFF. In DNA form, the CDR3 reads TGTGCCAGCAGTTTATACACTAGCGGGATAGATGAGCAGTTCTTC.

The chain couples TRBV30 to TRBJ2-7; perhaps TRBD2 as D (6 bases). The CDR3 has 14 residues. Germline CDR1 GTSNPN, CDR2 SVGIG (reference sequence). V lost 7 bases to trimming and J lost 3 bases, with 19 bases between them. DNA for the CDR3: TGTGCCTCCTCCTCTGGGACTGACTACTACGAGCAGTACTTC. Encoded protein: CASSSGTDYYEQYF.

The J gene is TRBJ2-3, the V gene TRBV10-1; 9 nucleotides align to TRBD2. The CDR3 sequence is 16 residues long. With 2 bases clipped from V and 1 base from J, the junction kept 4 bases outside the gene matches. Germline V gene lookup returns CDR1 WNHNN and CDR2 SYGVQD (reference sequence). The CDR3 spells CASSEREREGTDTQYF. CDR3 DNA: TGCGCCAGCAGTGAGAGGGAGCGGGAGGGCACAGATACGCAGTATTTT.

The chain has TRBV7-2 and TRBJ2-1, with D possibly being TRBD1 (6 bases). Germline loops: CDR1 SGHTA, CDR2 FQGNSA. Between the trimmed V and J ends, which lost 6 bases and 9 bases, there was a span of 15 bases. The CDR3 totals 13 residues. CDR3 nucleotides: TGTGCCAGCAGATCGGGGACAATCGGTGAGCAGTTCTTC. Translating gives CASRSGTIGEQFF.

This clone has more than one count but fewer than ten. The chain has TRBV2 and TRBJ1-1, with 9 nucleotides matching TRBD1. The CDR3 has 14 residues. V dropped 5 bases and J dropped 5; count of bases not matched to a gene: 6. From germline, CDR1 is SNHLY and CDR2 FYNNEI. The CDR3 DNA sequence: TGTGCCAGCAGTCGGACAGGGGCGGGAACTGAAGCTTTCTTT. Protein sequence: CASSRTGAGTEAFF.

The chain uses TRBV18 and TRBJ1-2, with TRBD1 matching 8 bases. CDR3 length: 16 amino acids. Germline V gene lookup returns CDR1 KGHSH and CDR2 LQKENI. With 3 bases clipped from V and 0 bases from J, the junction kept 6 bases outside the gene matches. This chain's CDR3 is CASSPRDRLPNYGYTF. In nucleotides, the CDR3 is TGTGCCAGCTCACCGCGGGACAGGCTACCTAACTATGGCTACACCTTC.

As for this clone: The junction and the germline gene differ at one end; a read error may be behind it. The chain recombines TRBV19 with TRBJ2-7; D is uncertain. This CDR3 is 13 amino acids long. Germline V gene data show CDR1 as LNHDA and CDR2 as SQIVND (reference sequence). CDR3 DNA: TGTGCCAGTAGTGTGCGGAGTTCCTACGGGCAGTACTTC. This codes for CASSVRSSYGQYF. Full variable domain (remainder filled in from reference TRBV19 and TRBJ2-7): DGGITQSPKYLFRKEGQNVTLSCEQNLNHDAMYWYRQDPGQGLRLIYYSQIVNDFQKGDIAEGYSVSREKKESFPLTVTSAQKNPTAFYLCASSVRSSYGQYFGPGTRLTVT.

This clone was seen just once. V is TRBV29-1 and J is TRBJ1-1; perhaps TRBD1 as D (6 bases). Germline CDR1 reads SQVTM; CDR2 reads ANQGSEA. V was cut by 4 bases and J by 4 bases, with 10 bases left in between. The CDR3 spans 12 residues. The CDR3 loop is CSVGFRGTEAFF. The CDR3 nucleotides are TGCAGCGTTGGTTTCAGGGGCACTGAAGCTTTCTTT.

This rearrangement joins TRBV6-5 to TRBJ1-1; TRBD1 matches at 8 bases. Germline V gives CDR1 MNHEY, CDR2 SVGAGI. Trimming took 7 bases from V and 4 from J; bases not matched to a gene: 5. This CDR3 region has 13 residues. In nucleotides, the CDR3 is TGTGCCAGCACTCAAGACAGGGGCACTGAAGCTTTCTTT. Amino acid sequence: CASTQDRGTEAFF.

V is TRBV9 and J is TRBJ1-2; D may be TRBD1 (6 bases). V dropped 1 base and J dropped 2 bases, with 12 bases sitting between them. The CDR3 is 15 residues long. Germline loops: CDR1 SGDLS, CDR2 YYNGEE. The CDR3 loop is CASSVMGGQNYGYTF. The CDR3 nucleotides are TGTGCCAGCAGCGTAATGGGGGGGCAGAACTATGGCTACACCTTC.

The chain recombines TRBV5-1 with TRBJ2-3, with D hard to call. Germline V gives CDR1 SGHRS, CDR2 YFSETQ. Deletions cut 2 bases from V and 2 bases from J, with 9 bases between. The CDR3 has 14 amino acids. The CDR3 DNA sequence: TGCGCCAGCAGCTTTTCTGCAGACACAGATACGCAGTATTTT. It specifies CASSFSADTDTQYF.

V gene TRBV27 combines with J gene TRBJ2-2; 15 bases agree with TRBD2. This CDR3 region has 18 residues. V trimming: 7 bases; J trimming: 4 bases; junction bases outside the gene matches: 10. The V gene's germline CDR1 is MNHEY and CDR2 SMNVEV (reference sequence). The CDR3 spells CASTISRTSGRVTGELFF. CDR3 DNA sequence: TGTGCCAGCACCATATCCCGGACTAGCGGGAGGGTCACCGGGGAGCTGTTTTTT.

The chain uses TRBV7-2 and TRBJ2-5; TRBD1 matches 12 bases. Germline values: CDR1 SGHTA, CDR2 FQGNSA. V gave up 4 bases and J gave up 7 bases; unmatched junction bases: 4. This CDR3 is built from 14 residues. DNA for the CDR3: TGTGCCAGCAGCTACGGGACAGGGGGCGTGACCCAGTACTTC. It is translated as CASSYGTGGVTQYF. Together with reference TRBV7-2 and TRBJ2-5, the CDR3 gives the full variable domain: GAGVSQSPSNKVTEKGKDVELRCDPISGHTALYWYRQSLGQGLEFLIYFQGNSAPDKSGLPSDRFSAERTGGSVSTLTIQRTQQEDSAVYLCASSYGTGGVTQYFGPGTRLLVL.

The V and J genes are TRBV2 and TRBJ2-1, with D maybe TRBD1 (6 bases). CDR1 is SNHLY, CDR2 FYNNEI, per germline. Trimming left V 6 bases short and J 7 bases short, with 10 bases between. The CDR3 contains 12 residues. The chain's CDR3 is CASRLGGNEQFF. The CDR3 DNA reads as TGTGCCAGCAGATTAGGGGGAAATGAGCAGTTCTTC.